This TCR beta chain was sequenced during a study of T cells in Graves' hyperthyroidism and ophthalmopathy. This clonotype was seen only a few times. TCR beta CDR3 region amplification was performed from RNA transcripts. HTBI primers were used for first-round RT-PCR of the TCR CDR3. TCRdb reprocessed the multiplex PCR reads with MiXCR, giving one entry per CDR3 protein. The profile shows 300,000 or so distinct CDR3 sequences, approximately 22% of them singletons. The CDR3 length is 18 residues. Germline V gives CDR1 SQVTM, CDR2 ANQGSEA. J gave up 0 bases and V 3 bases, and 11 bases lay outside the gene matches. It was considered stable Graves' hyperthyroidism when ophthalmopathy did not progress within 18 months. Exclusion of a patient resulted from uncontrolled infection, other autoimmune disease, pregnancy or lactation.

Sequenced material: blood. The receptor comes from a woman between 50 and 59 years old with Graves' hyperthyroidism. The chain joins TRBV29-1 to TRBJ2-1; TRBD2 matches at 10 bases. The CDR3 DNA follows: TGCAGCGTTGAGGCTAGCGGGGGCTTAGGGAGCTCCTACAATGAGCAGTTCTTC. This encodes CSVEASGGLGSSYNEQFF.